The rows below give T cell receptor beta chains drawn from one sample of a study of T cells in Graves' hyperthyroidism and ophthalmopathy. A single record per CDR3 protein comes from TCRdb applying MiXCR to the multiplex PCR reads. The table records about 150,000 distinct CDR3 sequences, around 20% of them present only once. Material for sequencing was blood. These receptors all stem from a woman between 50 and 59 years old with Graves' hyperthyroidism that later progressed to Graves' ophthalmopathy. Both conserved end residues are trimmed from each CDR3. Each record gives: CDR3 length, V gene, CDR3 protein.

>11|TRBV30
AWSVTKGHEQY
>9|TRBV2
ASGGPNEQF
>10|TRBV12-3/TRBV12-4
ASSSRVYTQY
>11|TRBV12-3/TRBV12-4
ASSFVAKNIQY
>17|TRBV3-1
ASSQDALAGGLGADTQY
>11|TRBV5-6
ASSFYRNTEAF
>9|TRBV2
ASSRVSEQF
>13|TRBV30
AWRVGTRLGDEQF
>13|TRBV6-5
ASSSGGAGTETQY
>13|TRBV10-3
AISETTKLTYEQY
>12|TRBV5-6
ASSLVRQAYGYT
>12|TRBV3-1
ASSQGDRRSSLH
>14|TRBV27
ASSPGTGGSTDTQY
>13|TRBV5-5
ASSLDSGMNTEAF
>10|TRBV3-1
ASSQLNTEAF
>14|TRBV19
ASKDRGRTPNEKLF
>13|TRBV7-3
ASSSEREPTDTQY
>18|TRBV20-1
SAREDSGQGASREITTQY
>13|TRBV7-9
ASSLVGQPQETQY
>11|TRBV2
ASRRENTGELF
>10|TRBV20-1
SAPDRGHEQY
>14|TRBV28
ASSSPTAGSRNEQY
>13|TRBV5-5
ASSFFEDRDYEQY
>11|TRBV20-1
SAGTGGSYEQY
>14|TRBV10-3
AISESRGTRRDEQY
>13|TRBV28
ASRRAGGPNTEAF
>12|TRBV28
ASTPLGGSGEAF
>11|TRBV19
ASRQRQRDGYT
>14|TRBV5-5
ASSLYSQGRDTEAF
>14|TRBV28
ASSLGLAGDRETQY
>10|TRBV7-2
ASSPPFGEAL
>12|TRBV18
ASSSTKVGNTIY
>16|TRBV12-3/TRBV12-4
ASSPNPGPVRGVGELF
>14|TRBV7-7
ASSLAPTSSAETQY
>13|TRBV5-1
ASIPGTGDGSPLH
>14|TRBV5-1
ASSWTGGTNTGELF
>14|TRBV11-2
ASSLGGLPNTDTQY
>14|TRBV3-1
ASSQSDRDRTYEQY
>12|TRBV20-1
SARGASGANVLT
>10|TRBV20-1
SASEGNSPLH
>13|TRBV4-1
ASSQGTNSYYGYT
>12|TRBV7-9
ASSQDRFSETQY
>13|TRBV27
ASSAFVASPNEQF
>11|TRBV2
ASKTPNTGELF
>13|TRBV7-2
ASSFYRRKYTEAF
>12|TRBV7-3
ASSLTPGADTQY
>11|TRBV6-1
ASSETANSPLH
>9|TRBV20-1
SARDPLSQY
>17|TRBV5-1
ASSSPRDSAGGINDEQY
>11|TRBV28
ASSRGTNYGYT
>11|TRBV20-1
SARGTGGYEQY